This TCR beta chain was retrieved from a study of T-cell reconstitution after alpha-beta-depleted transplantation in children. In its sample, this clonotype was seen a few times. Library preparation (for TCRbeta) was performed with unique molecular identifiers. TCRdb passed the PCR reads through MiXCR, listing each CDR3 protein once. The profile shows about 230,000 distinct CDR3 sequences, approximately 9.9% of them singletons. This sequence was found in a human donor who donated a stem cell graft to a child with SCID. Sequencing used PBMCs from the stem cell graft donor, obtained from the stem cell graft.

The CDR3 loop reads CASSGAALKDYGYTF. For the CDR3, the DNA is TGTGCCAGCAGTGGGGCAGCTCTAAAAGACTATGGCTACACCTTC. V and J are TRBV2 and TRBJ1-2; D remains ambiguous. This CDR3 is 15 amino acids long. The germline CDR1 and CDR2 sequences are SNHLY and FYNNEI. V was clipped by 4 bases and J by 3 bases, with 15 bases between them.